Each of the 2 T cell receptor beta chains below was sequenced from the same sample in a study of blood T cell repertoires in COVID-19. Sequencing used immunoSEQ multiplex PCR; TCRdb keeps in-frame clones, though not all of them. The data show some 240,000 clones, about 86% seen once. The sequencing sample was made of peripheral blood. The origin of the receptors is a woman of 80 years or more with acute or convalescent COVID-19.

The CDR3 DNA follows: TGTGCCAGCAGTAAAACAGGTAGCGGGAATTCACCCCTCCACTTT. Translation: CASSKTGSGNSPLHF. J is TRBJ1-6 and V is TRBV27, with D possibly being TRBD1 (5 bases). The CDR3 spans 15 residues. The V gene lost 5 bases and the J gene lost 7 bases, with 15 bases spanning the gap. The germline gives CDR1 MNHEY, CDR2 SMNVEV (reference sequence).

This rearrangement joins TRBV7-8 to TRBJ2-2, with 8 positions matching TRBD1. Germline values: CDR1 SGHVS, CDR2 FQNEAQ. CDR3 size: 15 residues. After removal of 5 bases from V and 4 bases from J, the junction contained 6 bases not matched to a gene. CDR3: CASSQDRASTGELFF. In DNA form, the CDR3 reads TGTGCCAGCAGCCAGGACAGGGCAAGCACCGGGGAGCTGTTTTTT.